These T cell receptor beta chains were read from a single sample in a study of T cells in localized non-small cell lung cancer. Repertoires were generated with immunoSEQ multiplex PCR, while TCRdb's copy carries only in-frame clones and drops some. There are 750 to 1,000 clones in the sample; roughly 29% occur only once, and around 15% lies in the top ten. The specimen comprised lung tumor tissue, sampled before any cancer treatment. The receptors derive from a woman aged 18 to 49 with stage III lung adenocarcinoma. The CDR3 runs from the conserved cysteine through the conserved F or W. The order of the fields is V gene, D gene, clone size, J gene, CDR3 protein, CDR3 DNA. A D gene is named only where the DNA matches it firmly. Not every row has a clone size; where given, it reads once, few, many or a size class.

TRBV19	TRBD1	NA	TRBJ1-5	CASSMGQGAGQPQHF	TGTGCCAGTAGTATGGGTCAGGGGGCTGGTCAGCCCCAGCATTTT
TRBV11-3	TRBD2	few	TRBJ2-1	CASSPRPGTSGGLKNEQFF	TGTGCCAGCAGCCCCAGGCCCGGGACTAGCGGGGGGCTTAAAAATGAGCAGTTCTTC
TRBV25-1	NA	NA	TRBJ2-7	CASSLRQDSYEQYF	TGTGCCAGCAGTTTGAGACAGGACTCCTACGAGCAGTACTTC
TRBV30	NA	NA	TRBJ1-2	CAWSVKGSHGYTF	TGTGCCTGGAGTGTAAAAGGGAGTCATGGCTACACCTTC
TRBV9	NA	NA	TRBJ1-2	CASSGGFSVGYTF	TGTGCCAGCAGCGGCGGCTTCTCCGTGGGCTACACCTTC
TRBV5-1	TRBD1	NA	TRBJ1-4	CASSSQGAIEEKLFF	TGCGCCAGCAGCTCACAGGGGGCGATTGAGGAAAAACTGTTTTTT
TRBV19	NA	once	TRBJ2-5	CASSIQAGTQYF	TGTGCCAGTAGTATCCAAGCCGGGACCCAGTACTTC
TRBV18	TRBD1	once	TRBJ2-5	CASSATGGETQYF	TGTGCCAGCTCAGCTACAGGGGGGGAGACCCAGTACTTC
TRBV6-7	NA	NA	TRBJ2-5	CASPLAGCEEETQYF	TGTGCCAGCCCCTTGGCGGGGTGTGAGGAAGAGACCCAGTACTTC
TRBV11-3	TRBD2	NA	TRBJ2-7	CASRMLAGATEQYF	TGTGCCAGCAGAATGCTAGCGGGGGCGACCGAGCAGTACTTC
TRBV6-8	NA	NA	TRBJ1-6	CASSYGNSPLHF	TGTGCCAGCAGTTATGGTAATTCACCCCTCCACTTT
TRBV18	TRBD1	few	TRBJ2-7	CASSAPRTGINEQYF	TGTGCCAGCTCTGCCCCCCGGACAGGGATAAACGAGCAGTACTTC
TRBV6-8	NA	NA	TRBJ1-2	CASSYGQHYGYTF	TGTGCCAGCAGTTACGGACAACACTATGGCTACACCTTC
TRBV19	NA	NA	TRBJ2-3	CASSIRGGRADTQYF	TGTGCCAGTAGTATCCGAGGGGGGAGAGCAGATACGCAGTATTTT
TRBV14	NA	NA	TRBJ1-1	CASSRGFGAEAFF	TGTGCCAGCAGCCGGGGTTTTGGGGCTGAAGCTTTCTTT
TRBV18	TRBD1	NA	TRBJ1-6	CASSPPGQGNSPLHF	TGTGCCAGCTCACCACCGGGACAGGGAAATTCACCCCTCCACTTT
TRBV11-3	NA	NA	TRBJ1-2	CASSLEVARNYGYTF	TGTGCCAGCAGCTTGGAGGTAGCCAGGAACTATGGCTACACCTTC
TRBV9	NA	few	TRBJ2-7	CASRREGTYEQYF	TGTGCCAGCAGGAGGGAAGGGACCTACGAGCAGTACTTC
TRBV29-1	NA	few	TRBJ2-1	CSVEEGGSNEQFF	TGCAGCGTTGAAGAGGGCGGGTCCAATGAGCAGTTCTTC
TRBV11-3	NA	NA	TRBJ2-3	CASTSLGQGYTDTQYF	TGTGCCAGCACCTCTTTGGGCCAGGGCTACACAGATACGCAGTATTTT
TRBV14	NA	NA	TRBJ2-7	CASSQFSDGTYEQYF	TGTGCCAGCAGCCAATTTTCGGACGGTACCTACGAGCAGTACTTC
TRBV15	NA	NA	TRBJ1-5	CATSRDISGSGQPQHF	TGTGCCACCAGCAGAGATATATCAGGGTCCGGACAGCCCCAGCATTTT
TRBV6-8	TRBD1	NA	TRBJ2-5	CASRTGPETQYF	TGTGCCAGCAGGACAGGGCCGGAGACCCAGTACTTC
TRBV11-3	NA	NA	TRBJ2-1	CASSLEGARNEQFF	TGTGCCAGCAGCTTAGAAGGGGCCCGGAATGAGCAGTTCTTC
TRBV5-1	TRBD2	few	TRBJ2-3	CASRHHLAGGTDTQYF	TGCGCCAGCAGACACCATTTAGCGGGGGGCACAGATACGCAGTATTTT
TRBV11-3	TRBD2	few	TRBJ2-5	CASSPALAGGGETQYF	TGTGCCAGCAGCCCCGCACTAGCGGGGGGCGGGGAGACCCAGTACTTC
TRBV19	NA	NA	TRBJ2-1	CASSITGTYNEQFF	TGTGCCAGTAGTATTACGGGTACTTACAATGAGCAGTTCTTC
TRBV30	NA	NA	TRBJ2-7	CAWSVLNEQYF	TGTGCCTGGAGTGTACTCAACGAGCAGTACTTC
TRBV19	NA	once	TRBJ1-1	CASSIGSMNTEAFF	TGTGCCAGTAGTATTGGCAGCATGAACACTGAAGCTTTCTTT
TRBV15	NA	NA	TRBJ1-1	CATSRASWDDRTEAFF	TGTGCCACCAGCAGAGCTTCCTGGGACGACCGGACTGAAGCTTTCTTT
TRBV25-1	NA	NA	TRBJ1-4	CASSGYRTRGEKLFF	TGTGCCAGCAGTGGCTACAGAACGCGGGGGGAAAAACTGTTTTTT